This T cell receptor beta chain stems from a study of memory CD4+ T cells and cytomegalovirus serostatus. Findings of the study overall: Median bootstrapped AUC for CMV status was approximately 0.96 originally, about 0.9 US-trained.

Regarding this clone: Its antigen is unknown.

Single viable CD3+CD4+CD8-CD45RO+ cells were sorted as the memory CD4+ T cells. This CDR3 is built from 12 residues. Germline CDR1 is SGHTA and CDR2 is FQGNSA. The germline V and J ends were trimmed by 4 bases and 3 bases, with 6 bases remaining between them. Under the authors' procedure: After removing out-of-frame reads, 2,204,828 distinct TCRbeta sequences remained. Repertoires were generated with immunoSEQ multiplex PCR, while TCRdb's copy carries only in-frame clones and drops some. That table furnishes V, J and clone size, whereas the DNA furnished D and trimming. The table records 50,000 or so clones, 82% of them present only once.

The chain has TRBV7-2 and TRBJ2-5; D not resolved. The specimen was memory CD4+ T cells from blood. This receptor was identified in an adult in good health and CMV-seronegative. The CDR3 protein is CASSYDKETQYF. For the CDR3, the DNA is TGTGCCAGCAGCTACGATAAAGAGACCCAGTACTTC.